This TCR beta chain is drawn from a study of T cells in Graves' hyperthyroidism and ophthalmopathy. Overall study results and limits: A median around six months before onset, the model predicted ophthalmopathy. Blood samples included most of the expanded thyroid clonotypes exceeding 0.001.

This clonotype was picked up many times. No antigen is known for it. The CDR3 is 14 amino acids. The germline V gene has CDR1 SGHKS and CDR2 YYEKEE (reference sequence). The V end lost 4 bases, the J end lost 8 bases, and 18 bases lay between the germline ends. Researchers amplified the TCR beta CDR3 regions from RNA transcripts. Carried out on the TCR CDR3, a first-round RT-PCR used the HTBI primer set. MiXCR, applied by TCRdb to the multiplex PCR reads, yields one record per CDR3 protein. The table has around 610,000 distinct CDR3 sequences, roughly 14% seen once. The chain links TRBV5-5 to TRBJ1-2; possible D gene TRBD1, 5 bases. This clonotype originated in a woman between 35 and 50 years old with Graves' ophthalmopathy. Material for sequencing was blood. CDR3 sequence (DNA): TGTGCCAGCAGCGGTGGAGTGGGGGAATGGGGCTACACCTTC. Translation: CASSGGVGEWGYTF.